This TCR beta chain came from a study of blood T cell repertoires in COVID-19. Across the study: Acute and convalescent COVID-19 specimens originated in the United States, Italy and Spain.

Measured with immunoSEQ multiplex PCR; TCRdb has only the in-frame clones, and not every one. The table lists 200,000 to 250,000 clones, about 80% of them singletons. This CDR3 contains 15 residues. Germline CDR1 and CDR2: SGHTA and FQGNSA. After removal of 5 bases from V and 7 bases from J, the junction contained 11 bases not matched to a gene. V and J are TRBV7-2 and TRBJ1-5; 7 positions agree with TRBD1. The clonotype was recovered from a man in his 60s who had recovered from COVID-19. Sequenced input: PBMCs or T cells enriched from blood (not recorded which). The CDR3 DNA reads as TGTGCCAGCAGCCAACAATCAGGGGGAGGACAGCCCCAGCATTTT. It yields the protein CASSQQSGGGQPQHF.